This T cell receptor (beta chain) was identified during a study of blood T cell repertoires in COVID-19. Study-wide background: PBMCs, B-cell-depleted T cells, or T cells were the source of the cDNA or gDNA that made up the material.

Using immunoSEQ multiplex PCR, the repertoire was profiled, and TCRdb retains in-frame clones only, with some absent. The table shows about 130,000 clones, with approximately 84% occurring only once. After removal of 6 bases from V and 4 bases from J, the junction contained 11 bases not matched to a gene. The CDR3 runs to 15 residues. CDR1 and CDR2 (germline): MNHEY, SVGAGI. The sequence derives from a human donor in a cohort sampled during active COVID-19. The V and J genes are TRBV6-5 and TRBJ1-2; 7 nucleotides line up with TRBD1. Sequenced sample: peripheral blood. CDR3 in amino acids: CASSANSGQRYGYTF. The CDR3 DNA reads as TGTGCCAGCAGCGCCAACTCGGGACAGCGCTATGGCTACACCTTC.